The 13 T cell receptor beta chains presented below share a single source sample, sequenced in a study of molecular identifiers for immune sequencing clone quantification. TCRdb reprocessed the PCR reads via MiXCR and lists one record per CDR3 protein. This repertoire shows just under 650,000 distinct CDR3 sequences, just under 20% found once; its top ten account for 0.85%. Material: naive CD8+ T cells from blood, with Jurkat cell RNA spiked in. Documented subset: FACS-sorted CD8+CD4-CCR7+CD45RA+ naive T cells. These receptors all stem from a human donor in good health. Some libraries in this study had Jurkat cell RNA spiked in.

With respect to this clonotype: Given a much more abundant clone one base away, this may be a read error. This chain links TRBV2 with TRBJ2-3; no clear D gene. Germline CDR1 and CDR2: SNHLY and FYNNEI. V was shortened by 4 bases and J by 4 bases, with 15 bases between the two germline ends. There are 15 residues in the CDR3. The CDR3 DNA reads as TGTGCCAGCAGTGTTGACCCCCGAGTTTCAGATACGCAGTATTTT. This sequence encodes CASSVDPRVSDTQYF.

This clonotype was counted between two and nine times. The rearrangement joins TRBV7-6 to TRBJ2-2; D is unresolved. Trimming left V 1 base short and J 0 bases short, with 15 bases between. In germline, CDR1 is SGHVS, CDR2 FNYEAQ. The CDR3 length is 18 residues. CDR3: CASSLDVSGPANTGELFF. DNA of the CDR3: TGTGCCAGCAGCTTAGATGTATCGGGCCCTGCGAACACCGGGGAGCTGTTTTTT. The full variable domain, rest sourced from reference TRBV7-6 and TRBJ2-2, is GAGVSQSPRYKVTKRGQDVALRCDPISGHVSLYWYRQALGQGPEFLTYFNYEAQQDKSGLPNDRFSAERPEGSISTLTIQRTEQRDSAMYRCASSLDVSGPANTGELFFGEGSRLTVL.

The V gene is TRBV11-2, the J gene TRBJ1-1; D remains ambiguous. V was trimmed by 1 base and J by 8 bases, leaving 14 bases between them. The CDR3 is 14 residues long. Germline CDR1 and CDR2: SGHAT and FQNNGV. The chain's CDR3 is CASSLVNREQEAFF. In DNA, the CDR3 is TGTGCCAGCAGCTTAGTTAACCGAGAGCAGGAAGCTTTCTTT.

This clonotype was seen at least ten times. This chain connects TRBV7-2 to TRBJ2-7, with 8 nucleotides matching TRBD1. This CDR3 is built from 14 residues. The germline CDR1 and CDR2 sequences are SGHTA and FQGNSA. J was trimmed by 5 bases and V by 3 bases; bases with no gene match: 6. CDR3 sequence: CASSFTTGAHEQYF. DNA for the CDR3: TGTGCCAGCAGCTTTACGACAGGGGCCCACGAGCAGTACTTC.

This clonotype occurred many times. The chain joins TRBV10-3 to TRBJ1-2; D is unclear. The germline V gene has CDR1 ENHRY and CDR2 SYGVKD. Trimming left V 0 bases short and J 0 bases short, with 14 bases between. The CDR3 contains 17 residues. DNA for the CDR3: TGTGCCATCAGTGAGTCGTCCACTCCGGGAGCTAACTATGGCTACACCTTC. Translating gives CAISESSTPGANYGYTF.

This clonotype was counted many times. CDR3 DNA sequence: TGTGCCAGCAGTTACCCCCGGGTAGCGGGTAGCACAGATACGCAGTATTTT. Its protein is CASSYPRVAGSTDTQYF. The chain joins TRBV6-2 or TRBV6-3 to TRBJ2-3; 7 positions agree with TRBD2. The V gene end was trimmed by 2 bases and the J gene end by 0 bases; junction bases not matched to a gene: 8. The CDR3 is 17 residues long. The germline V gene has CDR1 MNHEY and CDR2 SVGEGT.

This clonotype was observed a handful of times. The chain recombines TRBV9 with TRBJ1-6; D gene uncertain. Per the germline V gene, CDR1 is SGDLS and CDR2 is YYNGEE. Trimming shortened V by 0 bases and J by 5 bases, and 9 bases separated the two germline ends. CDR3 length: 15 amino acids. CDR3 coding DNA: TGTGCCAGCAGCGTAGAATTGGGTAATAATTCACCCCTCCACTTT. Its translation is CASSVELGNNSPLHF. Full variable domain (missing parts from reference TRBV9 and TRBJ1-6): DSGVTQTPKHLITATGQRVTLRCSPRSGDLSVYWYQQSLDQGLQFLIQYYNGEERAKGNILERFSAQQFPDLHSELNLSSLELGDSALYFCASSVELGNNSPLHFGNGTRLTVT.

The sample holds a few counts of this clonotype. J is TRBJ2-1 and V is TRBV29-1; D might be TRBD1 (5 bases). CDR1 and CDR2 (germline): SQVTM, ANQGSEA. CDR3 length equals 17 residues. V was shortened by 3 bases and J by 0 bases, with 18 bases between the two germline ends. The CDR3 protein is CSVDGIRGGSSYNEQFF. CDR3 DNA: TGCAGCGTTGATGGGATAAGGGGTGGTAGCTCCTACAATGAGCAGTTCTTC.

Comment on this clonotype: At one end, the junction sequence differs from germline, possibly due to a read error. The V call is TRBV19, the J call TRBJ2-1, with 9 bases identical to TRBD1. From germline, CDR1 is LNHDA and CDR2 SQIVND (reference sequence). This CDR3 spans 17 amino acids. The CDR3 sequence is CVSSTGTGIRRYNEQFF. CDR3 DNA sequence: TGTGTCAGTAGCACCGGGACAGGGATTCGAAGATACAATGAGCAGTTCTTC.

This clonotype occurred a few times. Likely a read error: the CDR3 ends without its conserved phenylalanine or tryptophan. The chain carries TRBV7-9 and TRBJ2-7; TRBD2 matches 9 bases. V gave up 1 base and J gave up 2 bases; unmatched junction bases: 0. This CDR3 contains 14 residues. Per the germline V gene, CDR1 is SEHNR and CDR2 is FQNEAQ (reference sequence). DNA of the CDR3: TGTGCCAGCAGCTTAGGCGGGAGGGCCTACGAGCAGTACCTC. Protein product: CASSLGGRAYEQYL.

This chain uses TRBV10-3 with TRBJ2-2; D gene uncertain. The CDR3 is made up of 18 amino acids. V was trimmed by 3 bases and J by 2 bases, leaving 19 bases between them. The germline gives CDR1 ENHRY, CDR2 SYGVKD. The CDR3 sequence is CAISDGPGQTINTGELFF. The DNA for the CDR3 is TGTGCCATCAGTGACGGTCCGGGCCAGACGATTAACACCGGGGAGCTGTTTTTT.

This clonotype was counted many times. The gene calls are TRBV3-1 and TRBJ1-1; D is possibly TRBD1 (5 bases). The germline V gene encodes CDR1 LGHDT and CDR2 YNNKEL (reference sequence). The CDR3 covers 15 residues. V was cut by 0 bases and J by 0 bases, with 8 bases left in between. The DNA for the CDR3 is TGTGCCAGCAGCCAAGATGACAGCATGAACACTGAAGCTTTCTTT. Translated: CASSQDDSMNTEAFF.

This rearrangement joins TRBV27 to TRBJ2-7, with D perhaps TRBD2 (6 bases). Germline V gene lookup returns CDR1 MNHEY and CDR2 SMNVEV (reference sequence). The CDR3 covers 15 residues. V gave up 4 bases and J gave up 0 bases, with 13 bases separating them. CDR3 DNA: TGTGCCAGCAGTTCCCTCTCCGGGGGCTCCTACGAGCAGTACTTC. Translation gives CASSSLSGGSYEQYF.